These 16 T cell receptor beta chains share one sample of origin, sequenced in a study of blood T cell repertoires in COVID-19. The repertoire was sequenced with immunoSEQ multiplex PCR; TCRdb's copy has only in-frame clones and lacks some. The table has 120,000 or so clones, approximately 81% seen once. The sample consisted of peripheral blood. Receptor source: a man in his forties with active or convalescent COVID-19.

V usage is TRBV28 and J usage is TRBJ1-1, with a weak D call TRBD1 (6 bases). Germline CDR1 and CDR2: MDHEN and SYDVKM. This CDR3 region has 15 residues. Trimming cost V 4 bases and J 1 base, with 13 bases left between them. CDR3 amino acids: CASSSPGEGNTEAFF. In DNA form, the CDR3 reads TGTGCCAGCAGTTCCCCAGGGGAGGGGAACACTGAAGCTTTCTTT.

CDR3 amino acids: CASSQEVLEGETQYF. CDR3 bases: TGTGCCAGCAGCCAAGAGGTCCTAGAAGGTGAGACCCAGTACTTC. The V and J genes are TRBV3-1 (or the pseudogene TRBV3-2) and TRBJ2-5; D unresolved. V lost 0 bases and J 5 bases, leaving 13 bases between the germline ends. The germline CDR1 and CDR2 sequences are LGHDT and YNNKEL (reference sequence). The CDR3 consists of 15 residues.

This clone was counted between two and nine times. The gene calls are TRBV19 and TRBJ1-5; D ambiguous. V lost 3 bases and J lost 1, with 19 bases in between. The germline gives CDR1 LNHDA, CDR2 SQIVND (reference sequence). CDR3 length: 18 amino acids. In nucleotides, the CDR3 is TGTGCCAGTAGTATCTACAGTATGGGAGATGTAAGCAATCAGCCCCAGCATTTT. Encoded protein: CASSIYSMGDVSNQPQHF.

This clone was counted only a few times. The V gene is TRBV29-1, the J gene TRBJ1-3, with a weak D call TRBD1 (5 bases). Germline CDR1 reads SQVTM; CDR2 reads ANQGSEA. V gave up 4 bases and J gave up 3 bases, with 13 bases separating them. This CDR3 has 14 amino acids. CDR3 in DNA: TGCAGCGTTGTAGGGCAGGGTGGTGGAAACACCATATATTTT. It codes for CSVVGQGGGNTIYF. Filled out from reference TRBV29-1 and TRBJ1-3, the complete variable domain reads SAVISQKPSRDICQRGTSLTIQCQVDSQVTMMFWYRQQPGQSLTLIATANQGSEATYESGFVIDKFPISRPNLTFSTLTVSNMSPEDSSIYLCSVVGQGGGNTIYFGEGSWLTVV.

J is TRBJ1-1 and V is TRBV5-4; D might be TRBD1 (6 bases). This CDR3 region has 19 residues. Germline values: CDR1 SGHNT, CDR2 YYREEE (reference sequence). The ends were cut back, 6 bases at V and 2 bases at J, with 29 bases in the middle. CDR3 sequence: CASKIGGASSGVRNTEAFF. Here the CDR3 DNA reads TGTGCCAGCAAAATCGGGGGGGCCTCGTCGGGTGTACGAAACACTGAAGCTTTCTTT.

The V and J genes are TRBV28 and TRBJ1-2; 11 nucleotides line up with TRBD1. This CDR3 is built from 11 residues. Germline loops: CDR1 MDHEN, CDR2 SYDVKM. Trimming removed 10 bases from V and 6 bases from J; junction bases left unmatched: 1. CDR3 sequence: CATDRGHGYTF. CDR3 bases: TGTGCCACGGACAGGGGGCATGGCTACACCTTC.

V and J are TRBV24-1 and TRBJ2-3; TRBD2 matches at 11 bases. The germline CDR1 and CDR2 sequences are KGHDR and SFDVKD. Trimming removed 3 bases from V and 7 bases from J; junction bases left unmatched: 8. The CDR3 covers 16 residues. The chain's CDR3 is CATSDPLAGGPNTQYF. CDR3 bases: TGTGCCACCAGTGATCCTTTAGCGGGAGGGCCCAATACGCAGTATTTT.

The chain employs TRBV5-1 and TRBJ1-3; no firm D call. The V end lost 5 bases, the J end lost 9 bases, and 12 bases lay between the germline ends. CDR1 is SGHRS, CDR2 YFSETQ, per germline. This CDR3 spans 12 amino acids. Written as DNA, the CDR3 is TGCGCCAGCAGGGGGTCGGGAGCCACCATATATTTT. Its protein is CASRGSGATIYF.

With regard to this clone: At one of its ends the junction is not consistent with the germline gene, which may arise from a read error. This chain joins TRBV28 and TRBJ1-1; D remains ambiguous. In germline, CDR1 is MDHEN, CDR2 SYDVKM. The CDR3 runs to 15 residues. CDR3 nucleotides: TGTGCCAGCGGCCCTAGGAGAGGGTTGAAAACTGAAGCTTTCTTT. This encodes CASGPRRGLKTEAFF.

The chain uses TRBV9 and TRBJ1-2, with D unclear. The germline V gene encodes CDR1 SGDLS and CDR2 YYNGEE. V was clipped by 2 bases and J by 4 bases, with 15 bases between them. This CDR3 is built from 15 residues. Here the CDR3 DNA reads TGTGCCAGCAGCGTGGCGTCGGGGTACAGCTATGGCTACACCTTC. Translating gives CASSVASGYSYGYTF.

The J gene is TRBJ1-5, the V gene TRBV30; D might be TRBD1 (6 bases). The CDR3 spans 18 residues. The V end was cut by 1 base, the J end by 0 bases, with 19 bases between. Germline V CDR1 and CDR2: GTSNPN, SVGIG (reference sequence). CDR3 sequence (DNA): TGTGCCTGGAGTGGCCTTCAAGGGGGTGGGAATAGCAATCAGCCCCAGCATTTT. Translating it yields CAWSGLQGGGNSNQPQHF.

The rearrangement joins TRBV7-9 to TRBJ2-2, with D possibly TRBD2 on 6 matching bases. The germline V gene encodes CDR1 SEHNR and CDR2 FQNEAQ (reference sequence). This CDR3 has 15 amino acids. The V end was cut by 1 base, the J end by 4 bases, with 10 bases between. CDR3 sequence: CASSLGRDSTGELFF. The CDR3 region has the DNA TGTGCCAGCAGCTTAGGTAGGGACTCCACCGGGGAGCTGTTTTTT.

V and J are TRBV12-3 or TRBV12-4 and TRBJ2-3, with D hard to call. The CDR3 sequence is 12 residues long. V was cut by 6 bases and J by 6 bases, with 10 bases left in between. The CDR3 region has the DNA TGTGCCAGCAGGGTAAGAGGCGATACGCAGTATTTT. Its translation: CASRVRGDTQYF.

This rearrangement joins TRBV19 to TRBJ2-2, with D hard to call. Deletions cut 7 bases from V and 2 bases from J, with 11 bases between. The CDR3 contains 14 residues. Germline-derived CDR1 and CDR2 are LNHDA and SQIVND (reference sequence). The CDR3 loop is CASTEQHNTGELFF. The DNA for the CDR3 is TGTGCCAGTACGGAGCAACATAACACCGGGGAGCTGTTTTTT. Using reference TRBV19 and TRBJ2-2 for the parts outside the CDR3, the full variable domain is DGGITQSPKYLFRKEGQNVTLSCEQNLNHDAMYWYRQDPGQGLRLIYYSQIVNDFQKGDIAEGYSVSREKKESFPLTVTSAQKNPTAFYLCASTEQHNTGELFFGEGSRLTVL.

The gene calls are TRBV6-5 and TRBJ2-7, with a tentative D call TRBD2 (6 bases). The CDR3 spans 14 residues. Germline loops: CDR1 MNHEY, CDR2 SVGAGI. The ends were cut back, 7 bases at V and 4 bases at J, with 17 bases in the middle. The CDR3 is CASKKPGLPYEQYF. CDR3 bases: TGTGCCAGCAAAAAACCGGGACTCCCATACGAGCAGTACTTC.

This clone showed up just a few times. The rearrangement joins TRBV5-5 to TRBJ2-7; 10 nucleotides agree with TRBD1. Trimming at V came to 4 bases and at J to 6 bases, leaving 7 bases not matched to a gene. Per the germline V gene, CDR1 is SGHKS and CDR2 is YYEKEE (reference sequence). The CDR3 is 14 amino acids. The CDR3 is CASSIRDRGGEQYF. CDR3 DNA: TGTGCCAGCAGCATCCGGGACAGGGGTGGCGAGCAGTACTTC.